The clone carrying this T cell receptor beta chain has only one observation. Per the study methods: Estimation of nucleated cell counts was performed using reference gene primer amplification. Profiling relied on immunoSEQ multiplex PCR, and the TCRdb table lists in-frame clones only, not all of them. V and J calls and clone size are given by that table; D and trimming were obtained from the DNA. The sample includes 250,000 to 300,000 clones, around 86% of them seen just once. These data originate in a study of blood T cell repertoires in COVID-19. Study information: There were acute and convalescent COVID-19 samples, and they came from the United States, Italy and Spain. Sample material is recorded as cDNA or gDNA derived from T cells, B-cell-depleted T cells, or PBMCs.

Germline-derived CDR1 and CDR2 are GTSNPN and SVGIG (reference sequence). CDR3 length: 15 residues. V was shortened by 2 bases and J by 7 bases, with 20 bases between the two germline ends. This receptor was taken from a man aged 50 or older with acute or convalescent COVID-19. The sequencing sample was made of peripheral blood. The chain carries TRBV30 and TRBJ1-2, with D perhaps TRBD1 (6 bases). The CDR3 bases are TGTGCCTGGAGTCCAGACGGCAGGGGCAGCTTTGGCTACACCTTC. Protein product: CAWSPDGRGSFGYTF.